The clone carrying this TCR beta chain was seen many times. Its antigen is currently unknown. The record originates from a study of early T cells in non-severe SARS-CoV-2 infection. Study context: From unsorted whole blood, bulk RNA was sequenced, and the chains remained unpaired. Study-level points and caveats: Using VDJdb, the matching emphasized anti-spike CD8 responses while missing private and CD4 specificities.

Unique molecular identifiers tagged individual cDNA molecules. TCRdb reanalysed the 5' RACE reads using MiXCR and keeps one entry per CDR3 protein. The table lists around 57,000 distinct CDR3 sequences, approximately 6% of them singletons. Germline assignment: CDR1 DFQATT and CDR2 SNEGSKA (reference sequence). The V end was cut by 5 bases, the J end by 4 bases, with 18 bases between. This CDR3 has 15 amino acids. The source is an adult who was a healthcare worker with PCR-confirmed SARS-CoV-2 infection or an uninfected control (not recorded which). The V and J genes are TRBV20-1 and TRBJ2-1, with a weak D call TRBD2 (6 bases). Sequenced material: whole blood. Written as DNA, the CDR3 is TGCAGTGCTTCGGGGCCTAGCGTTACTTACAATGAGCAGTTCTTC. It specifies CSASGPSVTYNEQFF.